This T cell receptor beta chain was observed in a study of blood T cells in healthy people across ages. Broader study findings: There were more naive CD4+ cells and higher diversity in long-lived donors than in aged donors.

Drawn from each donor were around 9.1 milliliters of peripheral blood. Turning to this clonotype: The antigen remains undetermined.

CDR3 length: 13 residues. Germline loops: CDR1 MNHEY, CDR2 SVGEGT. The V end lost 7 bases, the J end lost 8 bases, and 15 bases lay between the germline ends. It was with a sample-barcoded 5' primer and a J-beta primer mix that a second PCR of about 7 to 12 cycles was run. Tags on each cDNA molecule came from a template-switch adaptor with 12 random nucleotides. Sequencing recovered at least 3 million CDR3-containing paired-end reads from each sample. TCRdb redid the calling of the 5' RACE reads with MiXCR, one entry per CDR3 protein. The repertoire holds about 1.8 million distinct CDR3 sequences, with approximately 50% as singletons.

The rearrangement links TRBV6-2 or TRBV6-3 to TRBJ2-1, with D possibly being TRBD1 (6 bases). Sequences were obtained from blood. The TCR sequence derives from a woman aged 40 to 50 in good health. The CDR3 bases are TGTGCCAGCAAGGCAGGGGCAGGCGATGAGCAGTTCTTC. Translation: CASKAGAGDEQFF.